Below, 29 T cell receptor beta chains from the same sample are listed, as sequenced in a study of T cells in Graves' hyperthyroidism and ophthalmopathy. The investigators amplified TCR beta CDR3 regions from RNA transcripts. A set of HTBI primers served as the primers for a first-round RT-PCR of the TCR CDR3. Via MiXCR, TCRdb re-called the multiplex PCR reads, giving one row per CDR3 protein. Here the sample spans hundreds of thousands of distinct CDR3 sequences, 30% to 40% being singletons. Sequences were obtained from blood. The receptors were sampled from a woman aged 40 to 50 with Graves' hyperthyroidism.

The sample holds one count of this clonotype. The rearrangement joins TRBV7-2 to TRBJ1-1; D is uncertain. The CDR3 runs 14 residues. Germline V gene sequence: CDR1 SGHTA, CDR2 FQGNSA. The V gene lost 3 bases and the J gene lost 3 bases, with 11 bases spanning the gap. The CDR3 region is CASSLTSGDTEAFF. CDR3 bases: TGTGCCAGCAGCTTGACTAGCGGGGACACTGAAGCTTTCTTT.

This clonotype showed up many times. The gene calls are TRBV10-3 and TRBJ1-1; 8 positions match TRBD1. CDR1 and CDR2 (germline): ENHRY, SYGVKD. This CDR3 region has 13 residues. V dropped 4 bases and J dropped 4; count of bases not matched to a gene: 2. The CDR3, as DNA: TGTGCCATCAGTGCCGGGACAGGCACTGAAGCTTTCTTT. It yields the protein CAISAGTGTEAFF.

This clonotype has only a few counts. The genes are TRBV19 and TRBJ2-7; 11 bases fit TRBD1. There are 14 residues in the CDR3. V gave up 5 bases and J gave up 5 bases; unmatched junction bases: 5. Germline CDR1 and CDR2: LNHDA and SQIVND (reference sequence). Here the CDR3 reads CASSFGQGADEQYF. CDR3 DNA: TGTGCCAGTAGTTTCGGACAGGGGGCCGACGAGCAGTACTTC.

This clonotype was picked up a small number of times. The chain is built from TRBV20-1 and TRBJ2-7; a possible D gene is TRBD1 (6 bases). Germline loops: CDR1 DFQATT, CDR2 SNEGSKA (reference sequence). The V gene lost 6 bases and the J gene lost 0 bases, with 12 bases spanning the gap. There are 13 residues in the CDR3. In nucleotides, the CDR3 is TGCAGTGCCCCGGGACAACGCTCCTACGAGCAGTACTTC. Encoded protein: CSAPGQRSYEQYF.

Worth noting for this clonotype: Mismatch with germline at one junction end may stem from a read error. The chain recombines TRBV7-9 with TRBJ2-5; TRBD2 might be the D (7 bases). This CDR3 comprises 16 residues. Germline loops: CDR1 SEHNR, CDR2 FQNEAQ (reference sequence). CDR3 DNA: TGCGCCAGCAGCCCCCAAGCTGCGGGGGCTGGGGAGACCCAGTACTTC. Translated: CASSPQAAGAGETQYF.

On this clonotype itself: The germline gene is not matched at one end of the junction; a read error may be the cause. The chain combines TRBV12-3 or TRBV12-4 with TRBJ1-1; the match to TRBD1 covers 11 bases. The CDR3 contains 15 residues. In DNA form, the CDR3 reads TGTGCCAGCAGTCCCCGGGACAGGGGGAACACTGAAGCTCTCTTT. Protein product: CASSPRDRGNTEALF.

CDR3 residues: CASSSQRASLEQYF. The CDR3 bases are TGTGCCAGCAGCTCACAAAGGGCTAGCCTCGAGCAGTACTTC. The chain carries TRBV7-8 and TRBJ2-7; TRBD2 is a possible D gene (5 bases). From germline, CDR1 is SGHVS and CDR2 FQNEAQ. The CDR3 loop spans 14 amino acids. Trimming cost V 4 bases and J 6 bases, with 16 bases left between them. Supplemented by reference TRBV7-8 and TRBJ2-7, the full variable domain reads GAGVSQSPRYKVAKRGQDVALRCDPISGHVSLFWYQQALGQGPEFLTYFQNEAQLDKSGLPSDRFFAERPEGSVSTLKIQRTQQEDSAVYLCASSSQRASLEQYFGPGTRLTVT.

This sequence joins TRBV19 and TRBJ2-1, with D maybe TRBD2 (5 bases). The CDR3 loop spans 15 amino acids. The V gene's germline CDR1 is LNHDA and CDR2 SQIVND (reference sequence). V was shortened by 5 bases and J by 1 base, with 12 bases between the two germline ends. CDR3 protein: CASSLGERSYNEQFF. The CDR3 coding sequence is TGTGCCAGTAGTTTGGGAGAACGGTCCTACAATGAGCAGTTCTTC.

This clonotype occurred a few times. A much larger clone lies a single base off, so this may be a read error. The conserved phenylalanine or tryptophan normally closing the CDR3 is absent here, so this likely arose from a read error. The rearrangement uses TRBV29-1 and TRBJ1-1; D is unclear. Looked up from germline, CDR1 is SQVTM and CDR2 is ANQGSEA. V lost 7 bases, J lost 6 bases, and 15 bases lay in between. There are 12 residues in the CDR3. The CDR3: CSAESSGAEAFS. In DNA form, the CDR3 reads TGCAGCGCGGAGTCATCTGGGGCTGAAGCTTTCTCT.

This clonotype came up a few times. The chain uses TRBV7-9 and TRBJ2-7; 7 bases are shared with TRBD1. Trimming took 1 base from V and 1 from J; bases not matched to a gene: 7. The CDR3 loop spans 16 amino acids. Per the germline V gene, CDR1 is SEHNR and CDR2 is FQNEAQ (reference sequence). Here the CDR3 reads CASSLVGDRASYEQYF. CDR3 nucleotide sequence: TGTGCCAGCAGCTTAGTGGGGGACAGAGCGTCCTACGAGCAGTACTTC.

Concerning this clonotype itself: A junction end diverges from the germline sequence, so it may reflect a read error. DNA for the CDR3: TGCGCCAGCAGCCAAGTTACTGTCCCCTACGAGCAGTACTTC. Its translation is CASSQVTVPYEQYF. The chain couples TRBV7-8 to TRBJ2-7; no clear D gene. Per the germline V gene, CDR1 is SGHVS and CDR2 is FQNEAQ. The CDR3 spans 14 residues.

This chain joins TRBV7-9 and TRBJ1-1; no clear D. There are 15 residues in the CDR3. V lost 5 bases, J lost 1 base, and 14 bases lay in between. Per germline, CDR1 SEHNR and CDR2 FQNEAQ (reference sequence). This CDR3 reads CASSPPQDRNTEAFF. The CDR3 nucleotides read TGTGCCAGCAGCCCCCCCCAAGACCGGAACACTGAAGCTTTCTTT. Supplemented by reference TRBV7-9 and TRBJ1-1, the full variable domain reads DTGVSQNPRHKITKRGQNVTFRCDPISEHNRLYWYRQTLGQGPEFLTYFQNEAQLEKSRLLSDRFSAERPKGSFSTLEIQRTEQGDSAMYLCASSPPQDRNTEAFFGQGTRLTVV.

V is TRBV12-3 or TRBV12-4 and J is TRBJ1-1, with D perhaps TRBD1 (5 bases). The CDR3 contains 14 residues. V lost 6 bases to trimming and J lost 11 bases, with 22 bases between them. The CDR3 DNA sequence: TGTGCCAGCAGCCCCTCTCGCAGGGTGATTTTTGCTTTCTTT. Translation gives CASSPSRRVIFAFF.

On this clonotype itself: A read error is possible here, since a much larger clone lies one base away. The genes are TRBV9 and TRBJ1-1; tentative D call: TRBD1 (6 bases). The CDR3 spans 14 residues. Looked up from germline, CDR1 is SGDLS and CDR2 is YYNGEE. The chain's CDR3 is CASSGHRGGTAAFF. CDR3 bases: TGTGCCAGCAGCGGGCATCGCGGGGGCACTGCAGCTTTCTTT.

Remarks on this clonotype: At one end, the junction sequence differs from germline, possibly due to a read error. The chain is built from TRBV5-1 and TRBJ2-5; tentatively, D is TRBD1 or TRBD2 (6 bases each). This CDR3 comprises 18 residues. Germline V gene sequence: CDR1 SGHRS, CDR2 YFSETQ. This CDR3 is CASSLFAGGAMSNQPQYF. CDR3 DNA: TGTGCCAGCAGCTTGTTTGCCGGGGGCGCGATGAGCAATCAGCCCCAGTACTTC. Full variable domain (missing parts from reference TRBV5-1 and TRBJ2-5): KAGVTQTPRYLIKTRGQQVTLSCSPISGHRSVSWYQQTPGQGLQFLFEYFSETQRNKGNFPGRFSGRQFSNSRSEMNVSTLELGDSALYLCASSLFAGGAMSNQPQYFGPGTRLLVL.

This clonotype was detected ten times or more. The CDR3 bases are TGTGCCAGCAGTGGAGGGGTTGCGGCTAATGAAAAACTGTTTTTT. It specifies CASSGGVAANEKLFF. The chain is built from TRBV25-1 and TRBJ1-4; a possible D gene is TRBD1 (5 bases). The CDR3 totals 15 residues. Trimming left V 4 bases short and J 3 bases short, with 12 bases between. The germline CDR1 and CDR2 sequences are MGHDK and SYGVNS.

The V call is TRBV19, the J call TRBJ1-5, with D possibly TRBD1 on 5 matching bases. The CDR3 contains 15 residues. The V and J ends lost 7 bases and 0 bases respectively, with 13 bases between them. Germline CDR1 LNHDA, CDR2 SQIVND (reference sequence). CDR3 loop: CASTPGPYSNQPQHF. CDR3 DNA: TGTGCCAGTACTCCAGGGCCTTATAGCAATCAGCCCCAGCATTTT.

This clonotype has more than one count but fewer than ten. The chain employs TRBV28 and TRBJ1-1; D unresolved. From germline, CDR1 is MDHEN and CDR2 SYDVKM. Between the trimmed V and J ends, which lost 5 bases and 7 bases, there was a span of 11 bases. The CDR3 runs 12 residues. CDR3 amino acids: CASSIPGREAFF. DNA of the CDR3: TGTGCCAGCAGTATCCCGGGCCGTGAAGCTTTCTTT.

This clonotype was seen many times. V usage is TRBV20-1 and J usage is TRBJ1-5; TRBD1 matches 7 bases. This CDR3 spans 16 amino acids. Germline V gives CDR1 DFQATT, CDR2 SNEGSKA (reference sequence). J lost 1 base, V lost 0 bases, and 6 bases had no gene match. The CDR3 sequence: CSARERTGASNQPQHF. As DNA, the CDR3 is TGCAGTGCTAGAGAAAGGACAGGCGCCAGCAATCAGCCCCAGCATTTT.

As for this clonotype: The limits of the CDR3 on the DNA are not certain, so only TCRdb's listed CDR3 is given. The chain uses TRBV6-2 or TRBV6-3 and TRBJ1-5; TRBD1 is the table's D call, not checked against the DNA. The germline gives CDR1 MNHEY, CDR2 SVGEGT. The CDR3 has 22 amino acids, counting both end residues. CDR3 amino acids: CASNTGGYNEQFFGPGPQPQHF.

This clonotype was observed many times. The chain is built from TRBV7-9 and TRBJ2-5, with D perhaps matching TRBD2 (5 bases). The germline V gene encodes CDR1 SEHNR and CDR2 FQNEAQ (reference sequence). Trimming pared 4 bases from V and 5 bases from J, leaving 17 bases between. The CDR3 covers 15 residues. This chain's CDR3 is CASSSLGLSGETQYF. The CDR3 nucleotides read TGTGCCAGCAGCTCCCTCGGATTGTCGGGGGAGACCCAGTACTTC.

This clonotype was found many times. V and J are TRBV7-2 and TRBJ1-4; 7 bases agree with TRBD1. Germline CDR1 is SGHTA and CDR2 is FQGNSA. Trimming at V came to 5 bases and at J to 7 bases, leaving 7 bases not matched to a gene. The CDR3 totals 14 residues. The CDR3 bases are TGTGCCAGCAGCGTTGACAGGGAGGTTGAAAAACTGTTTTTT. Encoded protein: CASSVDREVEKLFF.

This chain connects TRBV20-1 to TRBJ2-7; 8 bases fit TRBD1. Germline V gene data show CDR1 as DFQATT and CDR2 as SNEGSKA (reference sequence). V was pared by 0 bases and J by 6 bases, with 4 bases of the junction left unmatched. The CDR3 totals 13 residues. The CDR3 region is CSARDRGLGEQYF. The CDR3 DNA reads as TGCAGTGCTAGAGACAGGGGGCTGGGCGAGCAGTACTTC.

This clonotype was seen ten or more times. The chain joins TRBV7-3 to TRBJ2-7, with D maybe TRBD1 (6 bases). V was shortened by 0 bases and J by 6 bases, with 12 bases between the two germline ends. The CDR3 sequence is 14 residues long. Germline CDR1 reads SGHTA; CDR2 reads FQGTGA. The DNA of the CDR3 is TGTGCCAGCAGCTTAACAGGGGGTCGGAGCGAGCAGTACTTC. Its translation: CASSLTGGRSEQYF.

The chain carries TRBV4-1 and TRBJ1-1; weak D call: TRBD1 (5 bases). The germline gives CDR1 MGHRA, CDR2 YSYEKL. This CDR3 contains 16 residues. V was pared by 1 base and J by 9 bases, with 21 bases between. Here the CDR3 DNA reads TGCGCCAGCAGCCAAGCCCCGCTCGGGGGTCTTTCGAAAGCTTTCTTT. Protein product: CASSQAPLGGLSKAFF.

This clonotype was found once. The chain combines TRBV20-1 with TRBJ1-2; 9 bases are shared with TRBD1. The junction had 9 bases not matched to a gene; V was cut back by 6 bases and J by 4 bases. Germline lookup yields CDR1 DFQATT and CDR2 SNEGSKA (reference sequence). This CDR3 spans 14 amino acids. The CDR3 here is CSAPIRDRAYGYTF. In nucleotides, the CDR3 is TGCAGTGCCCCTATCCGGGACAGGGCCTATGGCTACACCTTC.

This clonotype was recorded a few times. The gene calls are TRBV7-9 and TRBJ1-3; TRBD1 agrees at 8 bases. Germline V gives CDR1 SEHNR, CDR2 FQNEAQ (reference sequence). Trimming took 3 bases from V and 2 from J; bases not matched to a gene: 6. The CDR3 runs to 16 residues. The CDR3 DNA sequence: TGTGCCAGCAGCTTTCTGGGACAGGAGACTGGAAACACCATATATTTT. Protein: CASSFLGQETGNTIYF.

The rearrangement links TRBV3-1 to TRBJ1-1, with a possible D match to TRBD1 (5 bases). Germline V gene data show CDR1 as LGHDT and CDR2 as YNNKEL (reference sequence). The CDR3 is 14 amino acids. V was trimmed by 4 bases and J by 2 bases, leaving 11 bases between them. DNA for the CDR3: TGTGCCAGCAGCCCCACTGGGGACAACACTGAAGCTTTCTTT. It translates to CASSPTGDNTEAFF.

This chain joins TRBV24-1 and TRBJ1-4; D might be TRBD1 (5 bases). The CDR3 extends over 16 amino acids. Germline values: CDR1 KGHDR, CDR2 SFDVKD. V was shortened by 3 bases and J by 0 bases, with 10 bases between the two germline ends. The CDR3 bases are TGTGCCACCAGTGATATGGGGCGCGCAACTAATGAAAAACTGTTTTTT. It specifies CATSDMGRATNEKLFF.